This T cell receptor beta chain appears in the sequencing data of a study of blood T cell repertoires in COVID-19. Those enrolled in Seattle joined during active infection and were followed longitudinally afterward. In the source study's methods: Reference gene primer amplification gave estimated nucleated cell counts. The assay was immunoSEQ multiplex PCR, and TCRdb's table has in-frame clones only and misses some. The V and J calls and clone size are taken from that table; D and trimming were inferred from the DNA. Here the sample spans some 180,000 clones, roughly 80% being singletons. V was clipped by 5 bases and J by 1 base; unmatched bases: 6. The V gene's germline CDR1 is SGHNT and CDR2 YYREEE (reference sequence). CDR3 length: 15 residues.

The chain uses TRBV5-4 and TRBJ2-1, with 7 nucleotides matching TRBD2. This clonotype originated in a woman aged 40 to 55 with COVID-19, enrolled during active disease. Sequenced sample: peripheral blood. CDR3 bases: TGTGCCAGCAGTCTAGCGGCCTCATCCTACAATGAGCAGTTCTTC. Encoded protein: CASSLAASSYNEQFF.